A selection of T cell receptor beta chains follows, all from one sample in a study of blood T cell repertoires in COVID-19. The repertoire was sequenced with immunoSEQ multiplex PCR; TCRdb's copy has only in-frame clones and lacks some. This sample has some 56,000 clones, with less than 85% found just once. The material sequenced was peripheral blood. The receptors come from a woman between 50 and 59 years old with active or convalescent COVID-19. The CDR3 runs from the conserved cysteine through the conserved F or W. A D gene is named only where the DNA matches it firmly. The size of a clone is reported for some rows only, either as once, few or many, or as a class for expanded clones.

V	D	J	size	DNA	CDR3
TRBV28	TRBD2	TRBJ2-1	few	TGTGCCAGCACCCGATTAGCGGGAGGGCAGGATGAGCAGTTCTTC	CASTRLAGGQDEQFF
TRBV25-1	TRBD2	TRBJ2-1	NA	TGTGCCAGCAGCGATACTAGCGACTCCTACAATGAGCAGTTCTTC	CASSDTSDSYNEQFF
TRBV11-1	NA	TRBJ2-7	NA	TGTGCCAGCAGCTCCGCGGGCTACGAGCAGTACTTC	CASSSAGYEQYF
TRBV5-1	NA	TRBJ2-1	few	TGCGCCAGCAGCTTGGATCTTCAACAACACCTCTATGAGCAGTTCTTC	CASSLDLQQHLYEQFF
TRBV5-1	TRBD2	TRBJ2-5	NA	TGCGCCAGCAGCTTTCCTAGCGGGAATAACCAAGAGACCCAGTACTTC	CASSFPSGNNQETQYF
TRBV29-1	NA	TRBJ1-5	NA	TGCAGCGTTGCACAGGGTTCGTATAGCAATCAGCCCCAGCATTTT	CSVAQGSYSNQPQHF
TRBV28	TRBD1	TRBJ2-3	NA	TGTGCCAGCAGTTCATCGGGACAGGGGCACGATACGCAGTATTTT	CASSSSGQGHDTQYF
TRBV27	NA	TRBJ2-2	NA	TGTGCCAGCAGTTTTTCGGACTCGCGCGGCACCGGGGAGCTGTTTTTT	CASSFSDSRGTGELFF
TRBV25-1	NA	TRBJ2-2	NA	TGTGCCAGCAGCCGTGCTGGGGAGTCCGGGGAGCTGTTTTTT	CASSRAGESGELFF
TRBV24-1	TRBD2	TRBJ2-7	NA	TGTGCCACCAGTGATTCCGCGGGAGGGCCGTACGAGCAGTACTTC	CATSDSAGGPYEQYF
TRBV19	TRBD2	TRBJ2-4	NA	TGTGCCAGTAGTGAAATACCTAGCGGGAGGGCCAAAAACATTCAGTACTTC	CASSEIPSGRAKNIQYF
TRBV28	TRBD1	TRBJ2-1	NA	TGTGCCAGCAGTCCGCCCGGGACAGGGGTCGGTGAGCAGTTCTTC	CASSPPGTGVGEQFF
TRBV6-2/TRBV6-3	TRBD1	TRBJ2-7	few	TGTGCCAGCAGTTACCTTATTGGGACAGGGACATCTCCCTACGAGCAGTACTTC	CASSYLIGTGTSPYEQYF
TRBV19	NA	TRBJ1-3	few	TGTGCCAGTACCTCTCCTGGAAACACCATATATTTT	CASTSPGNTIYF
TRBV19	NA	TRBJ1-2	medium-sized	TGTGCCAGTAGTATGGGACTTGACTATGGCTACACCTTC	CASSMGLDYGYTF
TRBV18	NA	TRBJ1-2	NA	TGTGCCAGCTCACCGGGCGACAGTTACTATGGCTACACCTTC	CASSPGDSYYGYTF
TRBV27	NA	TRBJ1-5	few	TGTGCCAGCAGTTTGCAGGGGTACGGTCAGCCCCAGCATTTT	CASSLQGYGQPQHF
TRBV6-5	NA	TRBJ2-5	NA	TGTGCCAGCAGACAGGGACGACAAGAGACCCAGTACTTC	CASRQGRQETQYF
TRBV5-1	NA	TRBJ1-2	NA	TGCGCCAGCAGCTTGGGAGGTAGTTCTAACTATGGCTACACCTTC	CASSLGGSSNYGYTF
TRBV5-1	NA	TRBJ2-3	NA	TGCGCCAGCAGCTTGGAACTAAGCACAGATACGCAGTATTTT	CASSLELSTDTQYF
TRBV13	TRBD1	TRBJ2-1	NA	TGTGCCAGCGGGACAGGGTTATACAATGAGCAGTTCTTC	CASGTGLYNEQFF
TRBV30	NA	TRBJ1-2	NA	TGTGCCTGGACCCGACGGGGGGGCCTCTATGGCTACACCTTC	CAWTRRGGLYGYTF
TRBV7-8	NA	TRBJ2-2	few	TGTGCCAGCAGCTCCCCCGTCAGGACAATAACATTCGGGGAGCTGTTTTTT	CASSSPVRTITFGELFF
TRBV12-5	TRBD2	TRBJ2-1	NA	TGTGCTAGTGGTCCTGGACTAGCGGGGTACAATGAGCAGTTCTTC	CASGPGLAGYNEQFF
TRBV7-9	NA	TRBJ1-1	few	TGTGCCAGCAGCCTACTTAGGGGGGGCATCGCTGAAGCTTTCTTT	CASSLLRGGIAEAFF
TRBV11-2	NA	TRBJ1-2	NA	TGTGCCAGCAGCTCGAGGGCATATGGCTACACCTTC	CASSSRAYGYTF
TRBV5-1	TRBD2	TRBJ2-2	NA	TGCGCCAGCAGCCTAAAGGGACTAGCGGAGATCACCGGGGAGCTGTTTTTT	CASSLKGLAEITGELFF
TRBV30	NA	TRBJ1-5	NA	TGTGCCTGGAGTGTGGGGGAGGATCAGCCCCAGCATTTT	CAWSVGEDQPQHF
TRBV27	NA	TRBJ2-3	once	TGTGCCAGCAGTTCCGGACAGAGCACAGATACGCAGTATTTT	CASSSGQSTDTQYF
TRBV25-1	TRBD1	TRBJ1-1	few	TGTGCCAGCAGCGGGACAGGGGGCTACACTGAAGCTTTCTTT	CASSGTGGYTEAFF
TRBV15	TRBD1	TRBJ1-5	NA	TGTGCCACCGACCTGGACAGGCGAAATCAGCCCCAGCATTTT	CATDLDRRNQPQHF
TRBV28	NA	TRBJ1-5	once	TGTGCCACCGGTCAGCCCCAGCATTTT	CATGQPQHF
TRBV6-6	NA	TRBJ1-5	NA	TGTGCCAGCAGTTACCCCTCCGGGTGGCCCCAGCATTTT	CASSYPSGWPQHF
TRBV10-1	NA	TRBJ2-3	once	TGCGCCAGCAGTGGTAGCAGAACCACAGATACGCAGTATTTT	CASSGSRTTDTQYF
TRBV5-1	NA	TRBJ1-5	once	TGCGCCAGCAGCTTGGAATATCAGGCAGGGGCCATTTTTGGCAATCAGCCCCAGCATTTT	CASSLEYQAGAIFGNQPQHF
TRBV10-1	TRBD2	TRBJ2-1	once	TGCGCCAGCCTACGGGAGGGCTCCTACAATGAGCAGTTCTTC	CASLREGSYNEQFF
TRBV28	TRBD2	TRBJ2-2	NA	TGTGCCAGCAGCCAGACTAGCGGGCGCACCCCCGGGGAGCTGTTTTTT	CASSQTSGRTPGELFF
TRBV6-1	TRBD1	TRBJ2-5	NA	TGTGCCAGCAGTTTCGGGCAGGGGGCTGAGACCCAGTACTTC	CASSFGQGAETQYF
TRBV5-6	NA	TRBJ2-5	NA	TGTGCCAGCAGCTTGTCTGGAACAGGCCAAGAGACCCAGTACTTC	CASSLSGTGQETQYF
TRBV28	NA	TRBJ2-1	NA	TGTGCCAGCAGTTTCCAGTTGCCAGGATCCCTGCTCTTC	CASSFQLPGSLLF
TRBV19	TRBD2	TRBJ2-1	NA	TGTGCCAGTAGTGGGGGCTTTTCTCTAGCGGGGCGGTACAATGAGCAGTTCTTC	CASSGGFSLAGRYNEQFF
TRBV5-1	TRBD2	TRBJ2-3	once	TGCGCCAGCAGCCTGGCGACTAGCGCAGATACGCAGTATTTT	CASSLATSADTQYF
TRBV3-1/TRBV3-2	TRBD2	TRBJ2-5	NA	TGTGCCAGCAGCCAAGGACTAGCGGGGCAGGAGACCCAGTACTTC	CASSQGLAGQETQYF
TRBV2	TRBD1	TRBJ2-7	NA	TGTGCCAGCAGTGGCGGACAGGGTCCCATCGAGCAGTACTTC	CASSGGQGPIEQYF
TRBV20-1	NA	TRBJ2-7	once	TGCAGTGCAGCGACAGACTACGAGCAGTACTTC	CSAATDYEQYF
TRBV15	TRBD1	TRBJ1-1	medium-sized	TGTGCCACCAGCAGAGCCCGGGACAGCCTTGAAGCTTTCTTT	CATSRARDSLEAFF
TRBV30	NA	TRBJ2-7	NA	TGTGCCTGGGACAGGTTCGACGAGCAGTACTTC	CAWDRFDEQYF
TRBV30	TRBD2	TRBJ2-1	NA	TGTGCCTGGGGCCATAGCGGGAGTCTCTACAATGAGCAGTTCTTC	CAWGHSGSLYNEQFF
TRBV10-2	NA	TRBJ2-7	many	TGCGCCAGCAGTGAAAGCGGCCCTTCCCTCTACGAGCAGTACTTC	CASSESGPSLYEQYF
TRBV24-1	NA	TRBJ2-5	NA	TGTGCCACCAGTGATGGAGGTCGCGCGGGGCAAGAGACCCAGTACTTC	CATSDGGRAGQETQYF
TRBV27	NA	TRBJ1-1	NA	TGTGCCAGCAGAGGGGTGTTTTTTCGGACAGAAGCTTTCTTT	CASRGVFFRTEAFF
TRBV5-1	TRBD2	TRBJ2-7	NA	TGCGCCAGCAGCCGTACTAGCGGAGACTCCTACGAGCAGTACTTC	CASSRTSGDSYEQYF
TRBV9	NA	TRBJ2-7	once	TGTGCCAGCAGCCCGGCCCTTTTCTCGGGCGAGCAGTACTTC	CASSPALFSGEQYF